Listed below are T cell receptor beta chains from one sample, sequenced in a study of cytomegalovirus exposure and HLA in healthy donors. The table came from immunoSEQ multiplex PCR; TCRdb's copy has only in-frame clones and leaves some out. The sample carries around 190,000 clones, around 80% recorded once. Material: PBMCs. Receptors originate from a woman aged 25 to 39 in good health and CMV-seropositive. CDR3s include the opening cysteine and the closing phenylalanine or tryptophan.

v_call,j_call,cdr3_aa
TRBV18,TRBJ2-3,CASSLFGQSGGTDTQYF
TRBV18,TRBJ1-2,CASSPDRGRSYGYTF
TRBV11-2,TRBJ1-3,CASGTGNYGNTIYF
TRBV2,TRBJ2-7,CASSYLGLAFRGEQYF
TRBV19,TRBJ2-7,CASRRGEAGGHEQYF
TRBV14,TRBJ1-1,CASSQSGHKVNTEAFF
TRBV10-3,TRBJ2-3,CAIRQGTGSSTDTQYF
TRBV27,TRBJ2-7,CASSLRGSLFYEQYF
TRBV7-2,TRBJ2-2,CASRGGPHTGELFF
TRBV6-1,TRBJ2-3,CASSVGWEGGTDTQYF
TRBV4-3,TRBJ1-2,CASSQEPTPQGDGYTF
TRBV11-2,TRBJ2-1,CASSWGLAGVNEQFF
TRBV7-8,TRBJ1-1,CASSLARVSTEAFF
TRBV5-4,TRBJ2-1,CASSLDRSAYNEQFF
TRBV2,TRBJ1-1,CASSVSRGRSFF
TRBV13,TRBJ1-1,CASSLRFRETEAFF
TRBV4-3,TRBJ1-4,CASSQDFDRGRTRQKLFF
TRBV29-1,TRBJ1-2,CSVGTGAINYGYTF
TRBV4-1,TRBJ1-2,CASSPVTGDGYTF
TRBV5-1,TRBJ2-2,CASRGQGNTGELFF
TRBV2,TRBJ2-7,CASTGASESYEQYF
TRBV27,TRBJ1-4,CASRRNWGQANEKLFF
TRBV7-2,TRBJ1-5,CASSYLGGAQNNQPQHF
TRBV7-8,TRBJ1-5,CASSLTRDRGLRGNQPQHF